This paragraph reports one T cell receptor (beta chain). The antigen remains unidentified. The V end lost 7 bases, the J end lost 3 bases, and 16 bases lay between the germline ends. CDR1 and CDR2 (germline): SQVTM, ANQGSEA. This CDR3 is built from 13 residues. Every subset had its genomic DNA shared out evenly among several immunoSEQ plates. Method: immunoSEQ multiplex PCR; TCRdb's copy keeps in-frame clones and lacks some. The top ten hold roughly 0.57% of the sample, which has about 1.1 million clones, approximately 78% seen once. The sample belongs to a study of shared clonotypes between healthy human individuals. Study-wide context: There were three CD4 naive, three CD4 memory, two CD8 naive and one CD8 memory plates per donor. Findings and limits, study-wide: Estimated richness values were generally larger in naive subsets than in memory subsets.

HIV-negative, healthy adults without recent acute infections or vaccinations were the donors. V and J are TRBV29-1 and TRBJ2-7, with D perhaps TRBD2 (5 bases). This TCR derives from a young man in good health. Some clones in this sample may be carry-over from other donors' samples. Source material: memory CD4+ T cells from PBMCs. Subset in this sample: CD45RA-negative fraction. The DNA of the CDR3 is TGCAGCGGACTCGCACCGGGAAGCTACGAGCAGTACTTC. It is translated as CSGLAPGSYEQYF.